This TCR beta chain originates from a study of early T cells in non-severe SARS-CoV-2 infection. Overall study results and limits: Anti-spike CD8 specificities were favored by VDJdb matching, whose results missed private and CD4 specificities.

The V end lost 4 bases, the J end lost 5 bases, and 17 bases lay between the germline ends. The CDR3 is made up of 16 amino acids. Germline V gene data show CDR1 as MGHRA and CDR2 as YSYEKL. Researchers tagged individual cDNA molecules with unique molecular identifiers. TCRdb ran MiXCR on the 5' RACE reads and lists one entry per CDR3 protein. The sample has tens of thousands of distinct CDR3 sequences, roughly 6.6% seen once. This clonotype was found a few times. Its antigen remains unknown. J is TRBJ2-2 and V is TRBV4-1, with a possible D match to TRBD2 (6 bases). Sequences were obtained from whole blood. The clonotype was recovered from an adult who was a healthcare worker with PCR-confirmed SARS-CoV-2 infection or an uninfected control (not recorded which). The CDR3 loop is CASSPNFAGGTGELFF. CDR3 nucleotides: TGCGCCAGCAGCCCAAATTTCGCTGGGGGGACCGGGGAGCTGTTTTTT.